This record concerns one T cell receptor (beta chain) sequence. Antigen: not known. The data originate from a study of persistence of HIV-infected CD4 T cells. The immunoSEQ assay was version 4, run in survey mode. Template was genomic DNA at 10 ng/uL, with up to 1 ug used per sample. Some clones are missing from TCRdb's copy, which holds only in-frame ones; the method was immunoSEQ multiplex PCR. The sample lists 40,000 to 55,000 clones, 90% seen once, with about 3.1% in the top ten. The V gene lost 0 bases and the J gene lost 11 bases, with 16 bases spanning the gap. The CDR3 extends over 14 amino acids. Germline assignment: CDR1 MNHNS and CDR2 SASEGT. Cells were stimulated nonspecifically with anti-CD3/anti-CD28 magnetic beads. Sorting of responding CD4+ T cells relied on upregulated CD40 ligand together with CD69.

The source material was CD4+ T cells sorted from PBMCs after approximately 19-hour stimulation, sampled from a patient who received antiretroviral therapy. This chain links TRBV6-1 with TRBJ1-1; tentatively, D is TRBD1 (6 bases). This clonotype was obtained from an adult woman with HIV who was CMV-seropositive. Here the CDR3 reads CASSEAIRGGVAFF. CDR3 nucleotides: TGTGCCAGCAGTGAAGCGATAAGGGGGGGGGTGGCTTTCTTT.